The rows below give T cell receptor beta chains drawn from one sample of a study of CD8 T cells in Susac syndrome. In TCRdb, the immunoSEQ multiplex PCR reads were re-called with MiXCR into one record per CDR3 protein. Counted here are under 200,000 distinct CDR3 sequences, roughly 94% occurring once; the ten biggest clones make up 0.095% to 0.13%. The sequenced material came from CD4+ T cells from PBMCs. Receptors originate from a human donor with Susac syndrome. The CDR3 runs from the conserved cysteine through the conserved F or W. Each record gives: V gene, J gene, D gene, clone size, CDR3 DNA, CDR3 protein. The D gene is left open where the match is weak. Some rows mark clone size as missing; the rest say once, few, many or name a class of expanded clone.

v_gene: TRBV30
j_gene: TRBJ1-4
d_gene: TRBD1
abundance: NA
CDR3nt: TGTGCCTGGAGAGTACAGGGGGTCGGTGAAAAACTGTTTTTT
CDR3aa: CAWRVQGVGEKLFF

v_gene: TRBV3-1
j_gene: TRBJ2-1
d_gene: NA
abundance: once
CDR3nt: TGTGCCAGCAGCCCCTTGGCGATCTACAATGAGCAGTTCTTC
CDR3aa: CASSPLAIYNEQFF

v_gene: TRBV7-3
j_gene: TRBJ2-5
d_gene: NA
abundance: NA
CDR3nt: TGTGCCAGCAGTAGTGGAGGAAAGACCCAGTACTTC
CDR3aa: CASSSGGKTQYF

v_gene: TRBV5-1
j_gene: TRBJ1-1
d_gene: NA
abundance: once
CDR3nt: TGCGCCAGCAGGAATGACAGGCCGAACACTGAAGCTTTCTTT
CDR3aa: CASRNDRPNTEAFF

v_gene: TRBV29-1
j_gene: TRBJ2-3
d_gene: TRBD2
abundance: NA
CDR3nt: TGCAGCGTTGGGGCTAGCGGAGGTAGCACAGATACGCAGTATTTT
CDR3aa: CSVGASGGSTDTQYF

v_gene: TRBV6-1
j_gene: TRBJ2-1
d_gene: TRBD2
abundance: NA
CDR3nt: TGTGCCAGCGGGCTGGGGGAGGGAGTAAATGAGCAGTTCTTC
CDR3aa: CASGLGEGVNEQFF

v_gene: TRBV3-1
j_gene: TRBJ2-1
d_gene: NA
abundance: NA
CDR3nt: TGTGCCAGCAGCCAAGACCTTGGGGGGAATGAGCAGTTCTTC
CDR3aa: CASSQDLGGNEQFF

v_gene: TRBV5-6
j_gene: TRBJ1-5
d_gene: NA
abundance: NA
CDR3nt: TGTGCCAGCAGCTCGGGGTGGGGTAATTCCATCAATCAGCCCCAGCATTTT
CDR3aa: CASSSGWGNSINQPQHF

v_gene: TRBV24-1
j_gene: TRBJ1-2
d_gene: NA
abundance: NA
CDR3nt: TGTGCCACCAGTGACCAACTGACAGTAAACTATGGCTACACCTTC
CDR3aa: CATSDQLTVNYGYTF

v_gene: TRBV9
j_gene: TRBJ1-6
d_gene: NA
abundance: NA
CDR3nt: TGTGCCAGCAGCGTAGACAGGAACGATAATTCACCCCTCCACTTT
CDR3aa: CASSVDRNDNSPLHF

v_gene: TRBV7-2
j_gene: TRBJ1-2
d_gene: NA
abundance: NA
CDR3nt: TGTGCCAGCGTTTACGCAGGGCCCTATGGCTACACCTTC
CDR3aa: CASVYAGPYGYTF

v_gene: TRBV14
j_gene: TRBJ2-6
d_gene: TRBD1
abundance: NA
CDR3nt: TGTGCCACCATGGGGACAGGAGTCTCTGGGGCCAACGTCCTGACTTTC
CDR3aa: CATMGTGVSGANVLTF

v_gene: TRBV20-1
j_gene: TRBJ2-7
d_gene: TRBD1
abundance: NA
CDR3nt: TGCAGTGCTATCGGGACAGGGACCTCCTACGAGCAGTACTTC
CDR3aa: CSAIGTGTSYEQYF

v_gene: TRBV3-1
j_gene: TRBJ2-7
d_gene: TRBD1
abundance: NA
CDR3nt: TGTGCCAGCAGCCACCGGACAGGGGGCGGCGAGCAGTACTTC
CDR3aa: CASSHRTGGGEQYF

v_gene: TRBV20-1
j_gene: TRBJ2-3
d_gene: NA
abundance: NA
CDR3nt: TGCAGCCGCCGGGCTAGCACAGATACGCAGTATTTT
CDR3aa: CSRRASTDTQYF

v_gene: TRBV5-1
j_gene: TRBJ1-2
d_gene: NA
abundance: NA
CDR3nt: TGCGCCAGCAGCCTGGACAGCACATATGGCTACACCTTC
CDR3aa: CASSLDSTYGYTF

v_gene: TRBV15
j_gene: TRBJ1-4
d_gene: TRBD1
abundance: NA
CDR3nt: TGTGCCACCAGCAGAGATCTAGGGGGCGCCTTCGAAAAACTGTTTTTT
CDR3aa: CATSRDLGGAFEKLFF

v_gene: TRBV11-2
j_gene: TRBJ2-3
d_gene: TRBD2
abundance: NA
CDR3nt: TGTGCCAGCAGCTTATCAAGAGCGGGGGCCGATACGCAGTATTTT
CDR3aa: CASSLSRAGADTQYF

v_gene: TRBV5-1
j_gene: TRBJ2-1
d_gene: TRBD2
abundance: NA
CDR3nt: TGCGCCAGCAGCTTTAGCGGGGGGAATAACAATGAGCAGTTCTTC
CDR3aa: CASSFSGGNNNEQFF

v_gene: TRBV3-1
j_gene: TRBJ1-5
d_gene: TRBD1
abundance: NA
CDR3nt: TGTGCCAGCAGCCACGGGACAGCCAACCAGCATTTT
CDR3aa: CASSHGTANQHF

v_gene: TRBV6-2/TRBV6-3
j_gene: TRBJ2-5
d_gene: NA
abundance: NA
CDR3nt: TGTGCCAGCAGAACCGGGACCCAGACCCAGTACTTC
CDR3aa: CASRTGTQTQYF

v_gene: TRBV20-1
j_gene: TRBJ2-3
d_gene: NA
abundance: NA
CDR3nt: TGCAGTGCTAGAACTGCGAGCACAGATACGCAGTATTTT
CDR3aa: CSARTASTDTQYF

v_gene: TRBV7-3
j_gene: TRBJ2-7
d_gene: TRBD2
abundance: NA
CDR3nt: TGTGCCAGCAGCTTATCAGCGGGGGAGGTGCAGTACTTC
CDR3aa: CASSLSAGEVQYF

v_gene: TRBV4-3
j_gene: TRBJ2-3
d_gene: NA
abundance: NA
CDR3nt: TGCGCCAGCAGCCAAGACAGGTGGGGCACAGATACGCAGTATTTT
CDR3aa: CASSQDRWGTDTQYF

v_gene: TRBV5-1
j_gene: TRBJ2-7
d_gene: NA
abundance: NA
CDR3nt: TGCGCCAGCAGCACGGGACCCTCCGCTGAGCAGTACTTC
CDR3aa: CASSTGPSAEQYF

v_gene: TRBV14
j_gene: TRBJ2-5
d_gene: NA
abundance: NA
CDR3nt: TGTGCCAGCAGCCTAAGGGGGGGCAGGGAGACCCAGTACTTC
CDR3aa: CASSLRGGRETQYF

v_gene: TRBV20-1
j_gene: TRBJ1-2
d_gene: TRBD1
abundance: NA
CDR3nt: TGCAGTGCTAGAGATACCCTAATGACAGGGGGCATCTATGGCTACACCTTC
CDR3aa: CSARDTLMTGGIYGYTF

v_gene: TRBV6-1
j_gene: TRBJ2-5
d_gene: NA
abundance: NA
CDR3nt: TGTGCCAGCAGTGAAACAGTCTACACCCAGTACTTC
CDR3aa: CASSETVYTQYF

v_gene: TRBV2
j_gene: TRBJ2-1
d_gene: NA
abundance: NA
CDR3nt: TGTGCCAGCAGTCTGGGACACCGCTACAATGAGCAGTTCTTC
CDR3aa: CASSLGHRYNEQFF

v_gene: TRBV6-5
j_gene: TRBJ2-3
d_gene: NA
abundance: NA
CDR3nt: TGTGCCAGCAGCCCTGGGGGGATGGATACGCAGTATTTT
CDR3aa: CASSPGGMDTQYF

v_gene: TRBV18
j_gene: TRBJ1-2
d_gene: TRBD1
abundance: NA
CDR3nt: TGTGCCAGCTCACCGGGAGACAGGGGTACTGGCTACACCTTC
CDR3aa: CASSPGDRGTGYTF

v_gene: TRBV29-1
j_gene: TRBJ1-1
d_gene: NA
abundance: NA
CDR3nt: TGCAGCGTTGGTACGGGGGGGACTGAAGCTTTCTTT
CDR3aa: CSVGTGGTEAFF

v_gene: TRBV5-6
j_gene: TRBJ1-1
d_gene: NA
abundance: NA
CDR3nt: TGTGCCAGCAGCCGCCGTGGGCAGATGAACACTGAAGCTTTCTTT
CDR3aa: CASSRRGQMNTEAFF

v_gene: TRBV5-1
j_gene: TRBJ1-6
d_gene: NA
abundance: NA
CDR3nt: TGCGCCAGCAGCACCCAGGGATCGGGATCACCCCTCCACTTT
CDR3aa: CASSTQGSGSPLHF

v_gene: TRBV6-5
j_gene: TRBJ2-5
d_gene: NA
abundance: NA
CDR3nt: TGTGCCAGCCAAGAGACCCAGTACTTC
CDR3aa: CASQETQYF

v_gene: TRBV5-4
j_gene: TRBJ2-3
d_gene: TRBD1
abundance: NA
CDR3nt: TGTGCCAGCAGCTCCTCCGGACAGGGGTCGACAGATACGCAGTATTTT
CDR3aa: CASSSSGQGSTDTQYF